Below, 24 T cell receptor beta chains from the same sample are listed, as sequenced in a study of cytomegalovirus exposure and HLA in healthy donors. Researchers ran the PCR with 60 Vbeta and 13 Jbeta primers. Only in-frame clones appear in the TCRdb table, and some are missing; sequencing was by immunoSEQ multiplex PCR. The sample lists hundreds of thousands of clones; 83% were seen once. Source material: PBMCs. The receptor source for this set is a girl aged 5 to 17 in good health and CMV-seronegative.

The chain links TRBV27 to TRBJ1-1; TRBD1 is a possible D gene (5 bases). V was cut by 1 base and J by 6 bases, with 9 bases left in between. In germline, CDR1 is MNHEY, CDR2 SMNVEV (reference sequence). The CDR3 spans 13 residues. The CDR3 loop reads CASSLWGGAEAFF. For the CDR3, the DNA is TGTGCCAGCAGTTTATGGGGCGGGGCTGAAGCTTTCTTT.

The chain has TRBV28 and TRBJ2-1, with 7 bases aligning to TRBD1. The trim removed 3 bases at V and 5 bases at J, leaving 7 bases unmatched. Germline values: CDR1 MDHEN, CDR2 SYDVKM. CDR3 length: 15 amino acids. CDR3 bases: TGTGCCAGCAGTTTGGGTCCCCAGGGGGACAATGAGCAGTTCTTC. Protein product: CASSLGPQGDNEQFF.

The CDR3 spells CASRGWGQVGYGYTF. DNA of the CDR3: TGTGCCAGCAGGGGCTGGGGGCAGGTGGGCTATGGCTACACCTTC. This chain joins TRBV6-1 and TRBJ1-2, with D perhaps matching TRBD1 (6 bases). The CDR3 loop spans 15 amino acids. Germline V gives CDR1 MNHNS, CDR2 SASEGT. Trimming shortened V by 6 bases and J by 4 bases, and 18 bases separated the two germline ends.

The chain combines TRBV20-1 with TRBJ1-2; D is undetermined. The CDR3 spans 11 residues. From germline, CDR1 is DFQATT and CDR2 SNEGSKA (reference sequence). Trimming took off 6 bases at V and 0 bases at J, with 5 bases between the two ends. The CDR3 DNA follows: TGCAGTGCCGCTACTAACTATGGCTACACCTTC. Its translation: CSAATNYGYTF.

In this sample, this clone turned up a few times. The chain carries TRBV6-5 and TRBJ2-7; D gene unclear. CDR3 size: 13 residues. The V and J ends lost 2 bases and 2 bases respectively, with 7 bases between them. Germline V lookup: CDR1 MNHEY, CDR2 SVGAGI. CDR3 in amino acids: CASSYGRTYEQYF. The CDR3 DNA reads TGTGCCAGCAGTTACGGCAGGACCTACGAGCAGTACTTC.

This chain uses TRBV7-6 with TRBJ2-7, with TRBD2 identical over 8 bases. The V and J ends lost 2 bases and 6 bases, in that order; junction bases with no gene match: 12. The CDR3 loop spans 16 amino acids. CDR1 is SGHVS, CDR2 FNYEAQ, per germline. CDR3 nucleotide sequence: TGTGCCAGCAGCTTACCTTCTTCGGGAGGGGGGCTCGAGCAGTACTTC. This gives the protein CASSLPSSGGGLEQYF.

This chain joins TRBV18 and TRBJ1-1; possible D gene TRBD1, 5 bases. CDR3 size: 14 residues. Germline V gene sequence: CDR1 KGHSH, CDR2 LQKENI. Trimming stripped 1 base from V and 0 bases from J, with 6 bases between. The CDR3 protein is CASSPQGMNTEAFF. The CDR3 coding sequence is TGTGCCAGCTCACCACAGGGGATGAACACTGAAGCTTTCTTT.

The chain carries TRBV7-9 and TRBJ1-3, with 10 bases lining up with TRBD1. J lost 9 bases, V lost 5 bases, and 13 bases had no gene match. The CDR3 is made up of 16 amino acids. CDR1 SEHNR and CDR2 FQNEAQ come from the germline V gene (reference sequence). The CDR3 sequence: CASSPRAGQGVITIYF. CDR3 in DNA: TGTGCCAGCAGCCCCCGTGCAGGACAGGGGGTTATCACCATATATTTT. Looking up the rest from reference TRBV7-9 and TRBJ1-3 gives the full variable domain: DTGVSQNPRHKITKRGQNVTFRCDPISEHNRLYWYRQTLGQGPEFLTYFQNEAQLEKSRLLSDRFSAERPKGSFSTLEIQRTEQGDSAMYLCASSPRAGQGVITIYFGEGSWLTVV.

This clone was detected only once. CDR3 region: CASSSDRGNSPLHF. In nucleotides, the CDR3 is TGTGCCAGCAGCTCAGACAGGGGAAATTCACCCCTCCACTTT. The rearrangement joins TRBV11-1 to TRBJ1-6, with TRBD1 identical over 8 bases. CDR3 length: 14 amino acids. Looked up from germline, CDR1 is SGHAT and CDR2 is FQDESV (reference sequence). Losses at the gene ends were 4 bases for V and 7 bases for J; bases not matched to a gene: 3.

This clone was counted once. V and J are TRBV5-1 and TRBJ1-2; D call uncertain. CDR1 is SGHRS, CDR2 YFSETQ, per germline. The CDR3 length is 16 residues. V was shortened by 0 bases and J by 8 bases, with 20 bases between the two germline ends. The CDR3: CASSLDGGPQPEGYTF. Here the CDR3 DNA reads TGCGCCAGCAGCTTGGATGGCGGGCCCCAACCTGAAGGCTACACCTTC.

A single count supports this clone. The chain couples TRBV2 to TRBJ1-4; 9 nucleotides match TRBD1. Germline trimming cut 6 bases from V and 5 bases from J; bases unmatched to any gene: 4. This CDR3 comprises 14 residues. From germline, CDR1 is SNHLY and CDR2 FYNNEI. The CDR3 protein is CASSWTGVNEKLFF. The CDR3 coding sequence is TGTGCCAGCAGCTGGACAGGGGTAAATGAAAAACTGTTTTTT.

This CDR3 reads CASSPGTGDGGYTF. The CDR3 DNA sequence: TGCGCCAGCAGCCCTGGGACAGGGGACGGGGGCTACACCTTC. V and J are TRBV4-3 and TRBJ1-2, with 10 bases aligning to TRBD1. This CDR3 is built from 14 residues. Germline CDR1 reads LGHNA; CDR2 reads YSLEER. Germline trimming cut 4 bases from V and 8 bases from J; bases unmatched to any gene: 7.

This chain connects TRBV6-5 to TRBJ2-2; 7 nucleotides align to TRBD1. Germline values: CDR1 MNHEY, CDR2 SVGAGI. The CDR3 length is 14 residues. Trimming took 2 bases from V and 6 from J; bases not matched to a gene: 3. Here the CDR3 DNA reads TGTGCCAGCAGTTACAGGGGGCTCGCCGGGGAGCTGTTTTTT. Protein product: CASSYRGLAGELFF.

V usage is TRBV2 and J usage is TRBJ2-3; a possible D gene is TRBD1 (6 bases). The germline CDR1 and CDR2 sequences are SNHLY and FYNNEI. This CDR3 contains 14 residues. V lost 4 bases, J lost 0 bases, and 8 bases lay in between. The CDR3 region is CASSGGLSTDTQYF. CDR3 nucleotide sequence: TGTGCCAGCAGTGGGGGGCTTAGCACAGATACGCAGTATTTT. Filled out from reference TRBV2 and TRBJ2-3, the complete variable domain reads EPEVTQTPSHQVTQMGQEVILRCVPISNHLYFYWYRQILGQKVEFLVSFYNNEISEKSEIFDDQFSVERPDGSNFTLKIRSTKLEDSAMYFCASSGGLSTDTQYFGPGTRLTVL.

The V call is TRBV28, the J call TRBJ1-1, with 9 positions matching TRBD1. The J segment lost 3 bases and the V segment lost 5 bases, leaving 7 bases of the junction unmatched. CDR1 is MDHEN and CDR2 is SYDVKM in the germline V gene. CDR3 length equals 15 residues. This CDR3 reads CASSPLDRGYTEAFF. DNA for the CDR3: TGTGCCAGCAGTCCCCTGGACAGGGGCTACACTGAAGCTTTCTTT.

The V and J genes are TRBV7-9 and TRBJ1-3; maybe TRBD1 (6 bases). V dropped 4 bases and J dropped 0 bases, with 7 bases sitting between them. From germline, CDR1 is SEHNR and CDR2 FQNEAQ (reference sequence). The CDR3 contains 14 residues. CDR3 bases: TGTGCCAGCAGCTGGACAGCCTCTGGAAACACCATATATTTT. Amino acid sequence: CASSWTASGNTIYF.

The chain carries TRBV21-1 and TRBJ2-5; TRBD1 reflects the table's D call only, with no check against the DNA. TRBV21-1 is marked as a pseudogene. This CDR3 is 17 amino acids long. CDR3 residues: CASSIALSDSQKKTQYF. As DNA, the CDR3 is TGTGCCAGCAGCATTGCGCTCTCGGACAGCCAAAAGAAGACCCAGTACTTC.

The V and J genes are TRBV28 and TRBJ2-7, with 10 bases that match TRBD2. V gave up 8 bases and J gave up 4 bases; unmatched junction bases: 11. This CDR3 is 15 amino acids long. Germline CDR1 MDHEN, CDR2 SYDVKM. The CDR3 DNA reads TGTGCCAGCGCAGCTAGCGGGAGTCCCTCATACGAGCAGTACTTC. It specifies CASAASGSPSYEQYF. Based on the CDR3 plus reference TRBV28 and TRBJ2-7, the full variable domain is DVKVTQSSRYLVKRTGEKVFLECVQDMDHENMFWYRQDPGLGLRLIYFSYDVKMKEKGDIPEGYSVSREKKERFSLILESASTNQTSMYLCASAASGSPSYEQYFGPGTRLTVT.

As for this clone: At one end, the junction sequence differs from germline, possibly due to a read error. V is TRBV7-7 and J is TRBJ2-1, with TRBD2 matching 10 bases. Germline lookup yields CDR1 SSHAT and CDR2 FNYEAQ (reference sequence). CDR3 length: 15 residues. The CDR3 loop reads CASSLELAGYNEQFF. The CDR3 bases are TGTGCTAGCAGCTTAGAACTAGCGGGATACAATGAGCAGTTCTTC.

This chain links TRBV14 with TRBJ2-4; 7 bases line up with TRBD2. CDR3 size: 19 residues. The V gene end was trimmed by 0 bases and the J gene end by 4 bases; junction bases not matched to a gene: 15. Germline CDR1 SGHDN, CDR2 FVKESK. In nucleotides, the CDR3 is TGTGCCAGCAGCCAAGATAACGCGGGAGCGGCGGGGAGGAAAAACATTCAGTACTTC. This sequence encodes CASSQDNAGAAGRKNIQYF.

The gene calls are TRBV6-4 and TRBJ2-2; D possibly corresponds to TRBD2 (5 bases). In germline, CDR1 is MRHNA, CDR2 SNTAGT. V was cut by 0 bases and J by 4 bases, with 15 bases left in between. This CDR3 has 17 amino acids. The CDR3 bases are TGTGCCAGCAGTGACTCAGGCGTAGGACTGTTCACCGGGGAGCTGTTTTTT. Its translation: CASSDSGVGLFTGELFF.

This chain connects TRBV2 to TRBJ2-1; D not certain. Germline CDR1 SNHLY, CDR2 FYNNEI. CDR3 size: 12 residues. V shed 4 bases and J shed 7 bases, with 8 bases lying between them. CDR3: CASSGLVNEQFF. Written as DNA, the CDR3 is TGTGCCAGCAGTGGTCTTGTAAATGAGCAGTTCTTC.

The rearrangement links TRBV30 to TRBJ1-6; D is possibly TRBD1 (6 bases). Germline lookup yields CDR1 GTSNPN and CDR2 SVGIG (reference sequence). V was trimmed by 0 bases and J by 14 bases, leaving 11 bases between them. There are 12 residues in the CDR3. In nucleotides, the CDR3 is TGTGCCTGGAGTGTTACAGGGCTTACCCTCCACTTT. Its protein product is CAWSVTGLTLHF.

The genes are TRBV18 and TRBJ2-3; the D gene is possibly TRBD2 (5 bases). The CDR3 has 15 amino acids. Germline V gives CDR1 KGHSH, CDR2 LQKENI. Trimming pared 5 bases from V and 0 bases from J, leaving 12 bases between. CDR3 in DNA: TGTGCCAGCTCATCCGGGAAGACTAGCACAGATACGCAGTATTTT. Translated, it gives CASSSGKTSTDTQYF.